Listed here are 9 T cell receptor beta chains from one sample, sequenced in a study of shared clonotypes between healthy human individuals. Assay: immunoSEQ multiplex PCR; the TCRdb copy retains only in-frame clones and omits some. The data contain about 2.4 million clones, roughly 93% of them seen just once; the ten biggest clones take up more than 0.35%. Sequenced input: naive CD4+ T cells from PBMCs. Subset: CD45RA+ positively selected. Source of these receptors: a man between 18 and 35 years old in good health. Some clones in this sample may be carry-over from other donors' samples.

The chain carries TRBV30 and TRBJ1-6, with D tentatively TRBD1 (5 bases). CDR1 and CDR2 (germline): GTSNPN, SVGIG (reference sequence). This CDR3 region has 13 residues. The germline V and J ends were trimmed by 3 bases and 5 bases, with 8 bases remaining between them. The DNA of the CDR3 is TGTGCCTGGAGCCAGGGCCATAATTCACCCCTCCACTTT. Protein: CAWSQGHNSPLHF.

V usage is TRBV21-1 and J usage is TRBJ2-1; TRBD2, the table's D call, was not compared with the DNA. TRBV21-1 is assigned pseudogene status. The CDR3 sequence is 19 residues long. The CDR3 nucleotides are TGTGCCAGCACCGTGAAATTGGTAGCGGGAGGAGGGGGCTACAATGAGCAGTTCTTC. This translates into CASTVKLVAGGGGYNEQFF.

The table lists this clone with a count of one. The DNA for the CDR3 is TGCGCCAGCAGCTTTGGACAGCCTTACAATGAGCAGTTCTTC. Encoded protein: CASSFGQPYNEQFF. The chain has TRBV5-1 and TRBJ2-1, with a weak D call TRBD1 (6 bases). The CDR3 loop spans 14 amino acids. Trimming removed 2 bases at V and 4 bases at J, with 10 bases between. The germline CDR1 and CDR2 sequences are SGHRS and YFSETQ.

J is TRBJ2-3 and V is TRBV7-2; a weak D match, TRBD2 (6 bases). V was cut by 2 bases and J by 0 bases, with 12 bases left in between. This CDR3 is 16 amino acids long. Looked up from germline, CDR1 is SGHTA and CDR2 is FQGNSA. The chain's CDR3 is CASSLRWDSSTDTQYF. CDR3 DNA sequence: TGTGCCAGCAGCTTAAGGTGGGACTCTAGCACAGATACGCAGTATTTT.

CDR3 region: CASSWAGGPYEQYF. The CDR3 DNA reads as TGTGCCAGCAGCTGGGCGGGAGGGCCCTACGAGCAGTACTTC. The gene calls are TRBV2 and TRBJ2-7, with TRBD2 matching 9 bases. V was clipped by 6 bases and J by 2 bases; unmatched bases: 5. Germline CDR1 and CDR2: SNHLY and FYNNEI. The length of the CDR3 is 14 residues.

The V and J genes are TRBV13 and TRBJ2-7; TRBD2 aligns across 7 bases. The CDR3 consists of 16 residues. J gave up 2 bases and V 5 bases, and 12 bases lay outside the gene matches. CDR1 is PRHDT, CDR2 FYEKMQ, per germline (reference sequence). In DNA form, the CDR3 reads TGTGCCAGCAGCCCCCGGTGGGAGCGGGGACCCTACGAGCAGTACTTC. This sequence encodes CASSPRWERGPYEQYF. Full variable domain (missing parts from reference TRBV13 and TRBJ2-7): AAGVIQSPRHLIKEKRETATLKCYPIPRHDTVYWYQQGPGQDPQFLISFYEKMQSDKGSIPDRFSAQQFSDYHSELNMSSLELGDSALYFCASSPRWERGPYEQYFGPGTRLTVT.

V usage is TRBV9 and J usage is TRBJ2-5, with D tentatively TRBD1 (6 bases). CDR1 is SGDLS and CDR2 is YYNGEE in the germline V gene. This CDR3 comprises 14 residues. V dropped 0 bases and J dropped 5 bases, with 11 bases sitting between them. The chain's CDR3 is CASSVAGAVETQYF. Here the CDR3 DNA reads TGTGCCAGCAGCGTAGCAGGGGCTGTTGAGACCCAGTACTTC. The full variable domain, in which reference TRBV9 and TRBJ2-5 provide the parts outside the CDR3, is DSGVTQTPKHLITATGQRVTLRCSPRSGDLSVYWYQQSLDQGLQFLIQYYNGEERAKGNILERFSAQQFPDLHSELNLSSLELGDSALYFCASSVAGAVETQYFGPGTRLLVL.

This chain uses TRBV2 with TRBJ2-1, with D hard to call. The CDR3 covers 14 residues. V was shortened by 5 bases and J by 7 bases, with 15 bases between the two germline ends. Germline V gene lookup returns CDR1 SNHLY and CDR2 FYNNEI. In nucleotides, the CDR3 is TGTGCCAGCAGTACCTCACAAGGTGGGAATGAGCAGTTCTTC. It is translated as CASSTSQGGNEQFF.

This clone appeared once. The chain couples TRBV18 to TRBJ1-2, with D possibly matching TRBD1 (6 bases). V lost 3 bases to trimming and J lost 3 bases, with 11 bases between them. Germline assignment: CDR1 KGHSH and CDR2 LQKENI. The CDR3 extends over 14 amino acids. The chain's CDR3 is CASSPVDSDYGYTF. CDR3 bases: TGTGCCAGCTCACCCGTGGACAGTGACTATGGCTACACCTTC.